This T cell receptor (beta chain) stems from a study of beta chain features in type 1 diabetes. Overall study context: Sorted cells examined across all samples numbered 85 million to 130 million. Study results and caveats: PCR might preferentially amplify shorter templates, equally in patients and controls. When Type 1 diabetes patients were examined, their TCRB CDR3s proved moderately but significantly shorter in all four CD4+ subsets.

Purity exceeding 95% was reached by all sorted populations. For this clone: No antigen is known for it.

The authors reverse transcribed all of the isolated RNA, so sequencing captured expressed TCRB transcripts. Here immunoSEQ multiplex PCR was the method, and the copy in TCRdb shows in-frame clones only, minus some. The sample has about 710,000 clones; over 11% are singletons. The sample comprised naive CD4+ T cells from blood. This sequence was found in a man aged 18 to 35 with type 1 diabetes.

The CDR3 DNA reads as TGCGCCAGCAGCTTGGTCCCTCAATCCGACAGGGGATATAGCAATCAGCCCCAGCATTTT. This sequence encodes CASSLVPQSDRGYSNQPQHF. The chain is built from TRBV5-1 and TRBJ1-5; 8 nucleotides agree with TRBD1. The V gene's germline CDR1 is SGHRS and CDR2 YFSETQ. The V segment lost 0 bases and the J segment 0 bases; nucleotides outside the gene matches: 14. This CDR3 has 20 residues.